Sequencing of this T cell receptor beta chain was carried out in a study of blood T cell repertoires in COVID-19. The wider study: PBMCs, B-cell-depleted T cells, or T cells were the source of the cDNA or gDNA that made up the material.

There are a few counts of this clone. As handled by the study authors: Reference gene primer amplification gave estimated nucleated cell counts. Method: immunoSEQ multiplex PCR; TCRdb's copy keeps in-frame clones and lacks some. V, J and clone size are those of that table, while D and trimming were read from the DNA. This sample has hundreds of thousands of clones, with 86% found just once. Per the germline V gene, CDR1 is MNHEY and CDR2 is SVGAGI. The CDR3 loop spans 15 amino acids. Trimming at V came to 2 bases and at J to 5 bases, leaving 6 bases not matched to a gene. This receptor was taken from a woman aged 55 to 70 with COVID-19, enrolled during active disease. The V call is TRBV6-5, the J call TRBJ1-2, with 9 bases that match TRBD1. The sequenced sample consisted of peripheral blood. The CDR3 protein is CASSYDRGSGYGYTF. The CDR3 DNA reads as TGTGCCAGCAGTTACGACAGGGGGTCGGGTTATGGCTACACCTTC.